Each of the 28 T cell receptor beta chains below was sequenced from the same sample in a study of blood T cells in healthy people across ages. The use of a sample-barcoded 5' primer and a J-beta primer mix characterized a second PCR of roughly 6 to 11 cycles. TCRdb re-analysed the 5' RACE reads in MiXCR, keeping a single row per CDR3 protein. The repertoire holds 650,000 to 700,000 distinct CDR3 sequences, around 52% seen once, with around an eighth in the top ten. Input material: blood. The receptors shown here come from a woman aged 80 or older in good health.

The gene calls are TRBV2 and TRBJ2-5; 8 bases are a match to TRBD1. The CDR3 is 12 residues long. The germline CDR1 and CDR2 sequences are SNHLY and FYNNEI. V lost 8 bases to trimming and J lost 11 bases; unmatched junction nucleotides: 10. The CDR3: CASGGQEWAQYF. In DNA, the CDR3 is TGTGCCAGCGGGGGACAGGAGTGGGCGCAGTACTTC. The full variable domain, rest sourced from reference TRBV2 and TRBJ2-5, is EPEVTQTPSHQVTQMGQEVILRCVPISNHLYFYWYRQILGQKVEFLVSFYNNEISEKSEIFDDQFSVERPDGSNFTLKIRSTKLEDSAMYFCASGGQEWAQYFGPGTRLLVL.

V is TRBV7-9 and J is TRBJ2-7, with D tentatively TRBD2 (6 bases). V lost 1 base to trimming and J lost 5 bases, with 15 bases between them. This CDR3 region has 15 residues. CDR1 and CDR2 from the germline V gene are SEHNR and FQNEAQ (reference sequence). The CDR3 DNA sequence: TGTGCCAGCAGCTTAGTTGGGCAGGGAGGTAACGAGCAGTACTTC. This codes for CASSLVGQGGNEQYF.

Comment on this clonotype: One base away lies a much larger clone, so this may be a sequencing read error. V gene TRBV29-1 combines with J gene TRBJ2-5; unclear D gene. The germline CDR1 and CDR2 sequences are SQVTM and ANQGSEA. This CDR3 is built from 12 residues. V was clipped by 0 bases and J by 2 bases, with 4 bases between them. The CDR3 bases are TGCAGCGTTGAAGAGGGTCAAGAGACCCAGTACTTC. This sequence encodes CSVEEGQETQYF.

The V call is TRBV2, the J call TRBJ1-2; D unclear. The length of the CDR3 is 12 residues. Looked up from germline, CDR1 is SNHLY and CDR2 is FYNNEI. Trimming left V 7 bases short and J 4 bases short, with 10 bases between. The CDR3 DNA is TGTGCCAGCAACGAGGGCGGCTATGGCTACACCTTC. Encoded protein: CASNEGGYGYTF.

The chain is built from TRBV4-1 and TRBJ2-4; the D gene is possibly TRBD1 (6 bases). Per germline, CDR1 MGHRA and CDR2 YSYEKL. V was trimmed by 6 bases and J by 13 bases, leaving 28 bases between them. The length of the CDR3 is 16 residues. The CDR3: CASSPSRGQYYEGQYF. The DNA of the CDR3 is TGCGCCAGCAGTCCCTCACGAGGACAGTACTACGAAGGGCAGTACTTC.

This chain links TRBV7-4 with TRBJ2-1; 10 positions agree with TRBD2. This CDR3 contains 15 residues. In germline, CDR1 is SGHVT, CDR2 SQSDAQ. V gave up 4 bases and J gave up 6 bases; unmatched junction bases: 6. Here the CDR3 reads CASSSSGSRANEQFF. CDR3 coding DNA: TGTGCCAGCAGCTCTAGCGGGAGTAGGGCCAATGAGCAGTTCTTC.

Only a few counts were recorded for this clonotype. The chain carries TRBV2 and TRBJ1-1; perhaps TRBD1 as D (6 bases). CDR1 is SNHLY and CDR2 is FYNNEI in the germline V gene. The germline V and J ends were trimmed by 6 bases and 4 bases, with 12 bases remaining between them. The CDR3 consists of 13 residues. CDR3 DNA: TGTGCCAGCAGATCTTCGACAGGCACTGAAGCTTTCTTT. It yields the protein CASRSSTGTEAFF.

The V gene is TRBV20-1, the J gene TRBJ2-5; 10 bases map to TRBD2. Germline V gives CDR1 DFQATT, CDR2 SNEGSKA (reference sequence). Trimming removed 6 bases from V and 5 bases from J; junction bases left unmatched: 12. The CDR3 has 15 amino acids. CDR3 nucleotide sequence: TGCAGTGCAACCTACCAGCGGGGGGGTTTGGAGACCCAGTACTTC. This translates into CSATYQRGGLETQYF.

V usage is TRBV9 and J usage is TRBJ2-7; D uncertain. The germline V gene encodes CDR1 SGDLS and CDR2 YYNGEE. Trimming cost V 0 bases and J 6 bases, with 16 bases left between them. This CDR3 region has 15 residues. CDR3 nucleotide sequence: TGTGCCAGCAGCGTAGAGTGGCAGGATGGGTGCGAGCAGTACTTC. The encoded protein is CASSVEWQDGCEQYF.

This clonotype was observed many times. V usage is TRBV24-1 and J usage is TRBJ2-5; no definite D call. CDR3 length equals 13 residues. Germline V gene data show CDR1 as KGHDR and CDR2 as SFDVKD. Between the trimmed V and J ends, which lost 8 bases and 5 bases, there was a span of 14 bases. The CDR3 region has the DNA TGTGCCACCACGGCGGCCTATGGCGAGACCCAGTACTTC. Translating gives CATTAAYGETQYF.

This clonotype was counted between two and nine times. The chain employs TRBV6-5 and TRBJ2-3; a weak D match, TRBD2 (5 bases). The CDR3 consists of 13 residues. Trimming shortened V by 7 bases and J by 3 bases, and 11 bases separated the two germline ends. CDR1 is MNHEY, CDR2 SVGAGI, per germline. The CDR3 loop reads CASKTIGTDTQYF. The CDR3 nucleotides are TGTGCCAGCAAGACTATTGGGACAGATACGCAGTATTTT.

Comments on this clonotype: Since a much larger clone is just one base distant, this may be a read error. The chain couples TRBV28 to TRBJ2-7, with 7 bases lining up with TRBD1. There are 15 residues in the CDR3. Germline V gene data show CDR1 as MDHEN and CDR2 as SYDVKM. The CDR3 DNA reads as TGTGCCGGCAGTTTATGGCAGGGGGTTACCTACGAGCAGTACTTC. It translates to CAGSLWQGVTYEQYF.

The rearrangement uses TRBV20-1 and TRBJ1-5, with a possible D match to TRBD1 (6 bases). Trimming took off 5 bases at V and 1 base at J, with 18 bases between the two ends. CDR3 length: 16 amino acids. Germline-derived CDR1 and CDR2 are DFQATT and SNEGSKA (reference sequence). In DNA, the CDR3 is TGCAGTGCTCTACCTGGGCGGGGGGCAAGCAATCAGCCCCAGCATTTT. Amino acids: CSALPGRGASNQPQHF.

As regards this clonotype: This sequence may be a read error, since a much larger clone differs from it by one base. V gene TRBV28 combines with J gene TRBJ2-5; D is uncertain. The CDR3 is 14 amino acids. Trimming removed 2 bases from V and 4 bases from J, with 11 bases in between. The germline V gene has CDR1 MDHEN and CDR2 SYDVKM. The CDR3, as DNA: TGTGCCAGCAGTTTAGGTGGCAGCAGAGAGACCCAGTACTTC. This translates into CASSLGGSRETQYF.

Only a few counts were recorded for this clonotype. CDR3: CASSQGQFVVGGYTF. In nucleotides, the CDR3 is TGTGCCAGCAGTCAGGGACAGTTCGTTGTCGGTGGCTACACCTTC. The chain joins TRBV12-3 or TRBV12-4 to TRBJ1-2; 7 positions agree with TRBD1. The J segment lost 7 bases and the V segment lost 5 bases, leaving 13 bases of the junction unmatched. The CDR3 runs to 15 residues.

This clonotype was seen many times. A junction boundary mismatches the germline segment, possibly from a read error. J is TRBJ2-7 and V is TRBV12-3 or TRBV12-4; 11 bases align to TRBD2. The CDR3 runs 15 residues. CDR3 residues: CASSSGTSGSYEQYF. Here the CDR3 DNA reads TGCGCCAGCAGCTCCGGGACTAGCGGCTCCTACGAGCAGTACTTC.

This clonotype was seen ten or more times. The rearrangement uses TRBV6-5 and TRBJ2-1, with D perhaps TRBD2 (6 bases). Germline CDR1 reads MNHEY; CDR2 reads SVGAGI. The CDR3 contains 21 residues. Trimming shortened V by 0 bases and J by 1 base, and 25 bases separated the two germline ends. Here the CDR3 reads CASSYSAPGLLTAKSYNEQFF. The CDR3 nucleotides read TGTGCCAGCAGTTACTCTGCACCGGGACTTCTCACAGCCAAATCCTACAATGAGCAGTTCTTC.

V is TRBV12-3 or TRBV12-4 and J is TRBJ2-7; TRBD2 agrees at 7 bases. There are 15 residues in the CDR3. With 5 bases clipped from V and 7 bases from J, the junction kept 14 bases outside the gene matches. The CDR3 region is CASSPREVLYNEQYF. The CDR3, as DNA: TGTGCCAGCAGTCCCCGGGAGGTTCTATACAATGAGCAGTACTTC.

Comment on this clonotype: A much larger clone differs by one base, so this may be a read error. J is TRBJ1-2 and V is TRBV13; D not resolved. CDR3 size: 15 residues. Germline V gives CDR1 PRHDT, CDR2 FYEKMQ (reference sequence). The V end lost 5 bases, the J end lost 8 bases, and 21 bases lay between the germline ends. The CDR3 here is CASSPALWQASGYTF. CDR3 nucleotides: TGTGCCAGCAGCCCCGCCCTGTGGCAGGCATCCGGCTACACCTTC.

This clonotype was seen repeatedly, ten times or more. This chain connects TRBV29-1 to TRBJ2-1; D gene ambiguous. Germline CDR1 reads SQVTM; CDR2 reads ANQGSEA. Trimming pared 1 base from V and 2 bases from J, leaving 6 bases between. This CDR3 contains 13 residues. CDR3 sequence (DNA): TGCAGCGTTGAAGGTAGTGCCTACAATGAGCAGTTCTTC. As protein: CSVEGSAYNEQFF.

Points on this clonotype: Being one base from a much bigger clone, this may be a read error. The V and J genes are TRBV5-5 and TRBJ2-1; D perhaps matches TRBD2 (5 bases). Germline V gene lookup returns CDR1 SGHKS and CDR2 YYEKEE (reference sequence). This CDR3 has 13 residues. V was clipped by 4 bases and J by 9 bases, with 14 bases between them. The DNA for the CDR3 is TGTGCCAGCAGCGGGATGGAGGCGGGTGAGCAGTTCTTC. Its protein is CASSGMEAGEQFF.

This rearrangement joins TRBV11-2 to TRBJ2-3; D gene unclear. This CDR3 has 14 amino acids. The ends were cut back, 2 bases at V and 0 bases at J, with 6 bases in the middle. Germline assignment: CDR1 SGHAT and CDR2 FQNNGV. The CDR3 DNA follows: TGTGCCAGCAGCTTACCTCAGAGCACAGATACGCAGTATTTT. Its protein is CASSLPQSTDTQYF.

This clonotype was picked up many times. The rearrangement joins TRBV15 to TRBJ2-3; TRBD1 matches at 7 bases. This CDR3 is built from 16 residues. Germline values: CDR1 LNHNV, CDR2 YYDKDF (reference sequence). V gave up 1 base and J gave up 4 bases; unmatched junction bases: 8. The CDR3 DNA reads TGTGCCACCAGCAGAGCGAGGACAGGACTCGCAGATACGCAGTATTTT. Amino acids: CATSRARTGLADTQYF.

The V and J genes are TRBV29-1 and TRBJ2-3; 10 bases are a match to TRBD2. Germline loops: CDR1 SQVTM, CDR2 ANQGSEA. This CDR3 spans 14 amino acids. The V and J ends lost 8 bases and 8 bases, in that order; junction bases with no gene match: 13. The CDR3 region is CSLSGASGGGTQYF. The DNA of the CDR3 is TGCAGCCTATCGGGAGCTAGCGGGGGAGGTACGCAGTATTTT.

This chain links TRBV7-3 with TRBJ2-7, with 8 bases that match TRBD1. Germline CDR1 reads SGHTA; CDR2 reads FQGTGA. The V gene end was trimmed by 3 bases and the J gene end by 2 bases; junction bases not matched to a gene: 9. This CDR3 region has 16 residues. The CDR3 region is CASSFPSDRGAYEQYF. The DNA of the CDR3 is TGTGCCAGCAGCTTCCCCTCCGACAGGGGCGCCTACGAGCAGTACTTC.

This clonotype was detected once. The junction differs from germline at one of its ends, possibly a read error. This sequence joins TRBV5-1 and TRBJ1-2; 7 bases align to TRBD1. Germline assignment: CDR1 SGHRS and CDR2 YFSETQ. CDR3 size: 13 residues. The CDR3 reads CASSGTENYGHTF. The CDR3 region has the DNA TGCGCCAGCAGCGGGACAGAAAACTATGGCCACACCTTC.

The chain carries TRBV5-5 and TRBJ1-2; TRBD1 agrees at 7 bases. The junction had 4 bases not matched to a gene; V was cut back by 0 bases and J by 5 bases. CDR1 and CDR2 (germline): SGHKS, YYEKEE (reference sequence). This CDR3 spans 14 amino acids. CDR3 bases: TGTGCCAGCAGCTTGGTGGGGACAGCTTATGGCTACACCTTC. Its protein product is CASSLVGTAYGYTF.

The CDR3 reads CASSPSTSGGETQYF. The CDR3 DNA reads as TGTGCCAGCAGCCCTTCGACTAGCGGGGGGGAGACCCAGTACTTC. The rearrangement links TRBV7-9 to TRBJ2-7; 13 nucleotides agree with TRBD2. The better agreement between TRBJ2-5 and the DNA end casts doubt on the J call. This CDR3 is 15 amino acids long. Germline lookup yields CDR1 SEHNR and CDR2 FQNEAQ (reference sequence).